This is a list of T cell receptor beta chains from one sample in a study of T cell clones after liver transplantation. Profiled with immunoSEQ multiplex PCR; TCRdb holds only in-frame clones, not every one. The data hold roughly 97,000 clones, with approximately 78% observed a single time. The source material was CD4+ T cells from blood, sampled before liver transplant. Every receptor here comes from a human donor who received a liver transplant. Both conserved end residues are part of each CDR3. Fields, in order: J gene, clone size, D gene, CDR3 length, V gene, CDR3 protein, CDR3 DNA. The D gene is left open where the match is weak. The listing skips clone size in some rows; elsewhere it reads once, few, many or a size class.

TRBJ2-2 | - | TRBD1 | 16 | TRBV27 | CASRDRDRGRPGELFF | TGTGCCAGCAGAGATAGGGACAGGGGGCGTCCCGGGGAGCTGTTTTTT
TRBJ1-5 | - | - | 13 | TRBV19 | CASARQGDQPQHF | TGTGCCAGTGCTCGTCAGGGTGATCAGCCCCAGCATTTT
TRBJ1-1 | - | - | 14 | TRBV11-2 | CASSGWRVGTEAFF | TGTGCCAGCAGCGGCTGGAGGGTAGGGACTGAAGCTTTCTTT
TRBJ2-1 | - | - | 17 | TRBV5-1 | CASSLAQVQVNNNEQFF | TGCGCCAGCAGCTTGGCCCAGGTACAGGTCAATAACAATGAGCAGTTCTTC
TRBJ2-2 | - | TRBD2 | 16 | TRBV5-4 | CASSSPSSGRTGELFF | TGTGCCAGCAGCTCTCCGAGTAGCGGGAGGACCGGGGAGCTGTTTTTT
TRBJ2-1 | - | TRBD1 | 15 | TRBV10-3 | CAISGGTGPYNEQFF | TGTGCCATCAGTGGGGGGACAGGGCCCTACAATGAGCAGTTCTTC
TRBJ2-3 | - | TRBD2 | 16 | TRBV4-1 | CASSQRLAGGSDTQYF | TGCGCCAGCAGCCAGAGACTAGCGGGAGGGTCAGATACGCAGTATTTT
TRBJ2-7 | - | - | 14 | TRBV19 | CASSIESTHYEQYF | TGTGCCAGTAGTATAGAATCCACCCACTACGAGCAGTACTTC
TRBJ2-2 | - | - | 12 | TRBV2 | CASTVMTGELFF | TGTGCCAGCACCGTCATGACCGGGGAGCTGTTTTTT
TRBJ1-2 | - | TRBD1 | 16 | TRBV7-9 | CASSLKSPGQGAPYTF | TGTGCCAGCAGCCTAAAAAGCCCGGGACAGGGGGCGCCTTACACCTTC
TRBJ2-1 | - | TRBD2 | 19 | TRBV28 | CASSSRGGTSGTRHNEQFF | TGTGCCAGCAGTTCGCGTGGGGGGACTAGCGGGACCCGTCACAATGAGCAGTTCTTC
TRBJ2-5 | - | TRBD2 | 13 | TRBV2 | CASSVLAGETQYF | TGTGCCAGCAGTGTTTTAGCGGGAGAGACCCAGTACTTC
TRBJ2-7 | - | - | 16 | TRBV23-1 | CAINHPGTPSSYEQYF | TGCGCCATCAACCATCCCGGGACTCCGAGCTCCTACGAGCAGTACTTC
TRBJ2-7 | few | TRBD2 | 14 | TRBV6-1 | CASKASGTSYEQYF | TGTGCCAGCAAGGCTAGCGGCACCTCCTACGAGCAGTACTTC
TRBJ2-6 | few | - | 17 | TRBV5-4 | CASSLGPRGAGANVLTF | TGTGCCAGCAGCTTGGGTCCGAGAGGGGCTGGGGCCAACGTCCTGACTTTC
TRBJ1-2 | - | TRBD1 | 14 | TRBV5-8 | CASSRDRANYGYTF | TGTGCCAGCAGCCGGGACAGGGCTAACTATGGCTACACCTTC